Listed here are 18 T cell receptor beta chains from one sample, sequenced in a study of T cell responses to AZD1222 COVID-19 vaccine. Produced via immunoSEQ multiplex PCR; TCRdb's table is partial and in-frame only. There are more than 85,000 clones in the sample; about 83% occur only once, and about 3.3% lies in the top ten. The specimen was peripheral blood, collected on day 0 of AZD1222 vaccination. These receptors all stem from an adult in good health.

The chain recombines TRBV29-1 with TRBJ2-3; perhaps D is TRBD1 or TRBD2 (5 bases each). Trimming took off 4 bases at V and 5 bases at J, with 19 bases between the two ends. The CDR3 has 15 amino acids. Germline loops: CDR1 SQVTM, CDR2 ANQGSEA. CDR3 sequence reads: CSVVHRDPGIDTQYF. The CDR3 region has the DNA TGCAGCGTTGTCCACCGGGACCCGGGGATAGATACGCAGTATTTT.

V and J are TRBV6-5 and TRBJ2-5, with D perhaps matching TRBD1 or TRBD2 (6 bases each). The CDR3 length is 14 residues. Trimming pared 8 bases from V and 5 bases from J, leaving 18 bases between. Germline values: CDR1 MNHEY, CDR2 SVGAGI. As DNA, the CDR3 is TGTGCCAGCTTTCAGAGGGGGGCGCGGGAGACCCAGTACTTC. It codes for CASFQRGARETQYF.

The V call is TRBV3-1 (or the pseudogene TRBV3-2), the J call TRBJ1-1, with D hard to call. The V gene lost 3 bases and the J gene lost 3 bases, with 17 bases spanning the gap. The CDR3 is 16 residues long. Germline values: CDR1 LGHDT, CDR2 YNNKEL (reference sequence). CDR3: CASSHDGPLSDTEAFF. In nucleotides, the CDR3 is TGTGCCAGCAGCCACGATGGGCCCCTCTCGGACACTGAAGCTTTCTTT.

V gene TRBV4-3 combines with J gene TRBJ1-4; 7 bases are a match to TRBD1. V lost 3 bases and J lost 8; bases outside the gene matches: 6. Germline CDR1 reads LGHNA; CDR2 reads YSLEER. The CDR3 contains 14 residues. Here the CDR3 DNA reads TGCGCCAGCAGCCAGAACAGGGGTTTGGAAAAACTGTTTTTT. Amino acid sequence: CASSQNRGLEKLFF.

The rearrangement uses TRBV14 and TRBJ2-3; 16 bases match TRBD2. This CDR3 spans 19 amino acids. Germline V gives CDR1 SGHDN, CDR2 FVKESK. Germline trimming cut 9 bases from V and 0 bases from J; bases unmatched to any gene: 12. CDR3 sequence: CARPGKGTSGGASTDTQYF. The CDR3 coding sequence is TGTGCCAGACCCGGGAAAGGGACTAGCGGGGGGGCTAGCACAGATACGCAGTATTTT.

This chain connects TRBV2 to TRBJ2-2; 9 bases map to TRBD1. J lost 5 bases, V lost 6 bases, and 7 bases had no gene match. The V gene's germline CDR1 is SNHLY and CDR2 FYNNEI. The CDR3 sequence is 15 residues long. CDR3 amino acids: CASRAGTGSTGELFF. CDR3 coding DNA: TGTGCCAGCAGGGCCGGGACAGGGTCGACCGGGGAGCTGTTTTTT.

As for this clone: Other nucleotide sequences from this sample produce the same CDR3. The chain uses TRBV6-1 and TRBJ1-1, with TRBD1 matching over 7 bases. The CDR3 sequence is 13 residues long. After removal of 2 bases from V and 8 bases from J, the junction contained 5 bases not matched to a gene. In germline, CDR1 is MNHNS, CDR2 SASEGT. CDR3 coding DNA: TGTGCCAGCAGTGAAAGACAGGGAACGGAAGCTTTCTTT. It specifies CASSERQGTEAFF.

The chain joins TRBV6-5 to TRBJ1-6; D is unresolved. V lost 0 bases, J lost 5 bases, and 11 bases lay in between. The germline V gene encodes CDR1 MNHEY and CDR2 SVGAGI. This CDR3 has 16 residues. The CDR3 is CASSYSRTADNSPLHF. CDR3 bases: TGTGCCAGCAGTTACTCGAGGACTGCCGATAATTCACCCCTCCACTTT.

The chain couples TRBV5-1 to TRBJ2-4; D perhaps matches TRBD1 (5 bases). Germline CDR1 and CDR2: SGHRS and YFSETQ. The CDR3 totals 19 residues. V dropped 0 bases and J dropped 0 bases, with 19 bases sitting between them. CDR3 protein: CASSLVPGLGSLAKNIQYF. The CDR3 coding sequence is TGCGCCAGCAGCTTGGTGCCAGGGCTGGGGTCCCTAGCCAAAAACATTCAGTACTTC.

This chain uses TRBV5-8 with TRBJ2-7; no clear D gene. The germline CDR1 and CDR2 sequences are SGHTS and YDEGEE. Deletions cut 4 bases from V and 0 bases from J, with 5 bases between. This CDR3 comprises 12 residues. The CDR3 DNA reads TGTGCCAGCAGCGGTGACTCCTACGAGCAGTACTTC. As protein: CASSGDSYEQYF.

This clone was observed a single time. The V call is TRBV19, the J call TRBJ1-2; the match to TRBD1 covers 8 bases. This CDR3 contains 15 residues. Unmatched junction bases numbered 13, after V lost 5 bases and J lost 8 bases. Germline values: CDR1 LNHDA, CDR2 SQIVND (reference sequence). The CDR3 coding sequence is TGTGCCAGTAGTGCCCTCGGGACAGGTTTTGAGGGCTACACCTTC. Translation gives CASSALGTGFEGYTF. Complete variable domain (other parts from reference TRBV19 and TRBJ1-2): DGGITQSPKYLFRKEGQNVTLSCEQNLNHDAMYWYRQDPGQGLRLIYYSQIVNDFQKGDIAEGYSVSREKKESFPLTVTSAQKNPTAFYLCASSALGTGFEGYTFGSGTRLTVV.

CDR3 DNA sequence: TGTGCCAGCAGGCACTACCAGTTCCCGGGGTACGAGCAGTACTTC. This gives the protein CASRHYQFPGYEQYF. This chain joins TRBV28 and TRBJ2-7; tentatively, D is TRBD2 (5 bases). Germline values: CDR1 MDHEN, CDR2 SYDVKM. The V end lost 6 bases, the J end lost 4 bases, and 19 bases lay between the germline ends. The CDR3 runs to 15 residues.

The chain carries TRBV4-3 and TRBJ2-5, with 10 bases lining up with TRBD2. The length of the CDR3 is 17 residues. Unmatched junction bases numbered 11, after V lost 0 bases and J lost 7 bases. Germline CDR1 is LGHNA and CDR2 is YSLEER. This CDR3 reads CASSQEVGLAGDWTQYF. CDR3 coding DNA: TGCGCCAGCAGCCAAGAGGTTGGTCTAGCGGGGGACTGGACCCAGTACTTC.

The J gene is TRBJ1-6, the V gene TRBV7-9, with D possibly being TRBD1 (5 bases). CDR1 and CDR2 from the germline V gene are SEHNR and FQNEAQ (reference sequence). Trimming shortened V by 2 bases and J by 7 bases, and 12 bases separated the two germline ends. This CDR3 is 15 amino acids long. This chain's CDR3 is CASSLSGDGNSPLHF. For the CDR3, the DNA is TGTGCCAGCAGCTTATCTGGGGACGGAAATTCACCCCTCCACTTT.

This chain joins TRBV28 and TRBJ2-7; 10 bases map to TRBD1. The V and J ends lost 7 bases and 0 bases, in that order; junction bases with no gene match: 9. Per germline, CDR1 MDHEN and CDR2 SYDVKM. The CDR3 extends over 16 amino acids. CDR3 protein: CASIPSGTGASYEQYF. The DNA for the CDR3 is TGTGCCAGCATCCCGAGCGGGACAGGGGCCTCCTACGAGCAGTACTTC. The variable domain in full, completed from reference TRBV28 and TRBJ2-7, reads DVKVTQSSRYLVKRTGEKVFLECVQDMDHENMFWYRQDPGLGLRLIYFSYDVKMKEKGDIPEGYSVSREKKERFSLILESASTNQTSMYLCASIPSGTGASYEQYFGPGTRLTVT.

The V gene is TRBV5-4, the J gene TRBJ1-1; 8 nucleotides agree with TRBD1. Germline CDR1 SGHNT, CDR2 YYREEE (reference sequence). CDR3 length equals 14 residues. Trimming took 6 bases from V and 3 from J; bases not matched to a gene: 7. The chain's CDR3 is CASTWDRLYTEAFF. For the CDR3, the DNA is TGTGCCAGCACATGGGACAGGTTGTACACTGAAGCTTTCTTT.

The rearrangement joins TRBV6-5 to TRBJ1-4; a weak D match, TRBD1 (5 bases). The CDR3 sequence is 16 residues long. Trimming removed 4 bases from V and 7 bases from J, with 19 bases in between. CDR1 is MNHEY and CDR2 is SVGAGI in the germline V gene. The CDR3 DNA is TGTGCCAGCAGTTCGGGGACCCGGGGTCTTAGTGAAAAACTGTTTTTT. Amino acid sequence: CASSSGTRGLSEKLFF.

V and J are TRBV15 and TRBJ1-3, with D uncertain. Between the trimmed V and J ends, which lost 0 bases and 0 bases, there was a span of 6 bases. The CDR3 is 15 residues long. Germline lookup yields CDR1 LNHNV and CDR2 YYDKDF (reference sequence). The CDR3, as DNA: TGTGCCACCAGCAGAGATCGGCACTCTGGAAACACCATATATTTT. It yields the protein CATSRDRHSGNTIYF.